A selection of T cell receptor beta chains follows, all from one sample in a study of identical twins. TCRdb re-called the 5' RACE reads through MiXCR, storing one row per CDR3 protein. The data show some 690,000 distinct CDR3 sequences, approximately 22% seen once. The same sample was also used in a study of T cells expressing NK-cell markers.

The sample consisted of PBMCs. The receptors derive from a woman aged 18-35 years in good health. CDR3s include the opening cysteine and the closing phenylalanine or tryptophan. A D gene is named only where the DNA matches it firmly. Clone size is shown for a subset of rows, as once, few, many or a class of expanded clone.

cdr3_aa cdr3_nt clone_size j_call cdr3_length d_call v_call
CASSYSSAPQPLHF TGTGCCAGCAGTTATTCATCGGCACCACAACCCCTCCACTTT NA TRBJ1-6 14 NA TRBV6-5
CSARDPTVTDTQYF TGCAGTGCTAGAGATCCGACGGTCACAGATACGCAGTATTTT few TRBJ2-3 14 NA TRBV20-1
CASSSMGSPLHF TGTGCCAGCAGCTCCATGGGTTCACCCCTCCACTTT NA TRBJ1-6 12 NA TRBV9
CASSLGARFTSEQYF TGTGCCAGCAGTTTGGGGGCCCGTTTCACTAGCGAGCAGTACTTC NA TRBJ2-7 15 NA TRBV27
CASTGGGGFYNEQFF TGTGCCAGCACCGGGGGCGGGGGGTTTTACAATGAGCAGTTCTTC once TRBJ2-1 15 TRBD2 TRBV9
CASGLPLF TGTGCTAGTGGTTTGCCCCTCTTC NA TRBJ1-2 8 NA TRBV12-5
CASSFTGPSPLHF TGTGCCAGCAGCTTTACCGGGCCGTCACCCCTCCACTTT few TRBJ1-6 13 NA TRBV5-6
CSVRQGASYEQYF TGCAGCGTCCGACAGGGGGCTTCCTACGAGCAGTACTTC NA TRBJ2-7 13 TRBD1 TRBV29-1
CSARDPSLAGGLGTDTQYF TGCAGTGCTAGAGACCCCTCACTAGCGGGGGGGTTAGGCACAGATACGCAGTATTTT NA TRBJ2-3 19 TRBD2 TRBV20-1
CASSNRGPEFF TGTGCCAGCAGTAACCGGGGTCCAGAGTTCTTC once TRBJ2-1 11 NA TRBV28
CASSPRLVSGTGELFF TGTGCCAGCAGTCCCCGACTAGTTTCAGGCACCGGGGAGCTGTTTTTT many TRBJ2-2 16 NA TRBV12-3/TRBV12-4
CASSSPWATRETQYF TGTGCCAGCAGCTCCCCATGGGCGACTAGGGAGACCCAGTACTTC many TRBJ2-5 15 NA TRBV12-3/TRBV12-4
CASSLGPEGKQYF TGCGCCAGCAGCTTGGGACCCGAGGGTAAGCAGTACTTC few TRBJ2-7 13 NA TRBV5-1
CASRPGLQERDEQFF TGCGCCAGCAGGCCGGGACTCCAAGAGAGGGATGAGCAGTTCTTC NA TRBJ2-1 15 NA TRBV5-1
CSANPKGEAFF TGCAGTGCCAACCCGAAGGGGGAAGCTTTCTTT few TRBJ1-1 11 NA TRBV20-1
CASRRGGTGVFEEVETQYF TGTGCCAGCAGACGAGGGGGGACAGGAGTGTTCGAGGAGGTCGAGACCCAGTACTTC few TRBJ2-5 19 TRBD1 TRBV6-1
CASSLWAGTNTGELFF TGCGCCAGCAGCTTGTGGGCAGGGACGAACACCGGGGAGCTGTTTTTT NA TRBJ2-2 16 NA TRBV5-1
CASKRDFRETQYF TGTGCCAGCAAGCGGGACTTTCGAGAGACCCAGTACTTC few TRBJ2-5 13 TRBD2 TRBV28
CASSDSLAGGTLAKNIQYF TGTGCCAGCAGTGACTCACTAGCGGGGGGTACCCTAGCCAAAAACATTCAGTACTTC many TRBJ2-4 19 TRBD2 TRBV6-4
CASSLGIFQETQYF TGTGCCAGCAGTCTAGGGATTTTCCAAGAGACCCAGTACTTC NA TRBJ2-5 14 NA TRBV14
CASSLVPTPNTGELFF TGTGCCAGCAGTTTAGTTCCGACCCCGAACACCGGGGAGCTGTTTTTT NA TRBJ2-2 16 NA TRBV12-3/TRBV12-4
CASRSSSPLHF TGTGCCAGCAGGTCATCCTCACCCCTCCACTTT NA TRBJ1-6 11 NA TRBV6-6
CSAIPRSSGSYEQYF TGCAGTGCTATCCCGAGATCTAGCGGCTCCTACGAGCAGTACTTC NA TRBJ2-7 15 TRBD2 TRBV20-1
CASSQLMGGYTF TGTGCCAGCAGCCAACTAATGGGTGGCTACACCTTC NA TRBJ1-2 12 NA TRBV7-9
CSYRLDGETQYF TGCAGCTACCGACTAGACGGAGAGACCCAGTACTTC NA TRBJ2-5 12 NA TRBV29-1
CASNRPGTDTQYF TGTGCCAGCAACCGTCCGGGGACAGATACGCAGTATTTT few TRBJ2-3 13 NA TRBV27